These 15 T cell receptor beta chains were all obtained from the same sample, sequenced in a study of HIV-infected patients and healthy controls. Roughly three months, about 14 weeks, into antiretroviral therapy, follow-up blood was collected. All unsorted peripheral T cells were captured because whole blood was used without fractionation. Approximately 510 ng RNA was reverse transcribed with alpha and beta constant-region primers. Separate chain-specific third strand synthesis with multiplexing indices produced the alpha and beta libraries. Each CDR3 protein is one row after TCRdb ran MiXCR on the 5' RACE reads. The table has roughly 20,000 distinct CDR3 sequences, 7.5% to 10% seen once; the top ten hold 21%. The sample was blood, taken during antiretroviral therapy. Source of these receptors: an adult with HIV infection.

This clonotype was observed many times. V and J are TRBV7-3 and TRBJ2-1, with 7 bases that match TRBD1. CDR1 and CDR2 from the germline V gene are SGHTA and FQGTGA. The CDR3 runs 15 residues. V lost 3 bases, J lost 4 bases, and 6 bases stayed unmatched. The CDR3 bases are TGTGCCAGCAGCTTCAGACAGGGCGATTACAATGAGCAGTTCTTC. Its translation: CASSFRQGDYNEQFF. Full variable domain (outside the CDR3, taken from reference TRBV7-3 and TRBJ2-1): GAGVSQTPSNKVTEKGKYVELRCDPISGHTALYWYRQSLGQGPEFLIYFQGTGAADDSGLPNDRFFAVRPEGSVSTLKIQRTERGDSAVYLCASSFRQGDYNEQFFGPGTRLTVL.

This clonotype was observed a few times. V is TRBV5-1 and J is TRBJ2-7; D not certain. CDR1 SGHRS and CDR2 YFSETQ come from the germline V gene. The V gene lost 0 bases and the J gene lost 4 bases, with 5 bases spanning the gap. This CDR3 is built from 12 residues. The DNA of the CDR3 is TGCGCCAGCAGCTTGGACGGGTACGAGCAGTACTTC. It translates to CASSLDGYEQYF.

J is TRBJ2-1 and V is TRBV30; no reliable D call. This CDR3 has 12 amino acids. Germline-derived CDR1 and CDR2 are GTSNPN and SVGIG (reference sequence). V lost 0 bases to trimming and J lost 9 bases, with 9 bases between them. CDR3 sequence reads: CAWSVLGTEQFF. The CDR3 bases are TGTGCCTGGAGTGTTTTGGGTACTGAGCAGTTCTTC.

This clonotype was observed at least ten times. J is TRBJ1-5 and V is TRBV28, with TRBD1 matching 10 bases. The CDR3 is 18 amino acids. Germline CDR1 reads MDHEN; CDR2 reads SYDVKM. The trim removed 6 bases at V and 1 base at J, leaving 12 bases unmatched. Here the CDR3 reads CASSPRDRGLRSNQPQHF. DNA for the CDR3: TGTGCCAGCAGCCCCCGGGACAGGGGCTTAAGGAGCAATCAGCCCCAGCATTTT.

In its sample, this clonotype was seen many times. The chain links TRBV4-2 to TRBJ2-3; maybe TRBD1 (6 bases). CDR1 and CDR2 from the germline V gene are LGHNA and YNFKEQ. V shed 1 base and J shed 1 base, with 15 bases lying between them. The CDR3 length is 17 residues. CDR3 nucleotide sequence: TGTGCCAGCAGCCAAGGGACACAGGGAAGGGGCACAGATACGCAGTATTTT. Translation: CASSQGTQGRGTDTQYF.

This clonotype was observed at least ten times. The genes are TRBV10-2 and TRBJ1-5; 7 bases fit TRBD1. Germline V gene sequence: CDR1 WSHSY, CDR2 SAAADI. V dropped 6 bases and J dropped 6; count of bases not matched to a gene: 8. CDR3 length: 14 residues. DNA for the CDR3: TGCGCCAGCAGATCAGACAGGGCCCCTCAGCCCCAGCATTTT. This codes for CASRSDRAPQPQHF.

This clonotype occurred many times. V gene TRBV6-5 combines with J gene TRBJ1-4; D call uncertain. Trimming left V 0 bases short and J 8 bases short, with 16 bases between. Germline V CDR1 and CDR2: MNHEY, SVGAGI. This CDR3 contains 16 residues. As DNA, the CDR3 is TGTGCCAGCAGTTACTCGAGGATGGTTTCGGGCGAAAAACTGTTTTTT. It encodes CASSYSRMVSGEKLFF.

The table lists this clonotype with many counts. This chain connects TRBV5-5 to TRBJ2-3; D uncertain. The CDR3 extends over 14 amino acids. From germline, CDR1 is SGHKS and CDR2 YYEKEE (reference sequence). Trimming cost V 1 base and J 0 bases, with 6 bases left between them. The CDR3 DNA is TGTGCCAGCAGCTTGAGTGGCAGCACAGATACGCAGTATTTT. Translating gives CASSLSGSTDTQYF.

This clonotype showed up many times. The chain couples TRBV29-1 to TRBJ1-4; 9 nucleotides match TRBD1. This CDR3 region has 12 residues. V trimming: 6 bases; J trimming: 6 bases; junction bases outside the gene matches: 2. Germline values: CDR1 SQVTM, CDR2 ANQGSEA. The CDR3 is CSVRTGDEKLFF. Here the CDR3 DNA reads TGCAGCGTAAGGACAGGGGATGAAAAACTGTTTTTT.

This chain uses TRBV7-9 with TRBJ2-2, with D possibly TRBD2 on 5 matching bases. Trimming removed 0 bases at V and 3 bases at J, with 8 bases between. The CDR3 runs 15 residues. The germline CDR1 and CDR2 sequences are SEHNR and FQNEAQ (reference sequence). This chain's CDR3 is CASSLAGRDTGELFF. The CDR3 DNA reads as TGTGCCAGCAGCTTAGCAGGGAGAGACACCGGGGAGCTGTTTTTT.

This clonotype was seen a single time. A read error may explain this, as a much larger clone is one base away. V gene TRBV30 combines with J gene TRBJ1-1; weak D call: TRBD1 (6 bases). The germline CDR1 and CDR2 sequences are GTSNPN and SVGIG (reference sequence). This CDR3 is built from 15 residues. CDR3 residues: CAWIRQRQGRTEALF. As DNA, the CDR3 is TGTGCCTGGATCCGCCAGAGGCAGGGGAGAACTGAAGCTTTATTT.

This clonotype was observed at least ten times. The rearrangement links TRBV4-1 to TRBJ1-1; D is undetermined. Between the trimmed V and J ends, which lost 2 bases and 0 bases, there was a span of 10 bases. Germline CDR1 reads MGHRA; CDR2 reads YSYEKL. The CDR3 is 15 amino acids. CDR3 region: CASSQMGRMNTEAFF. CDR3 nucleotides: TGCGCCAGCAGCCAAATGGGCAGGATGAACACTGAAGCTTTCTTT.

This clonotype was counted at least ten times. The chain uses TRBV27 and TRBJ2-3, with 8 bases lining up with TRBD2. Germline assignment: CDR1 MNHEY and CDR2 SMNVEV (reference sequence). This CDR3 region has 16 residues. The J segment lost 8 bases and the V segment lost 4 bases, leaving 14 bases of the junction unmatched. The CDR3 here is CASSSPLTSAGRTQYF. The CDR3 DNA sequence: TGTGCCAGCAGTTCCCCCCTGACTAGCGCGGGCCGTACGCAGTATTTT.

This clonotype occurred many times. The rearrangement uses TRBV4-1 and TRBJ1-1, with 7 bases matching TRBD1. J was trimmed by 0 bases and V by 3 bases; bases with no gene match: 4. The CDR3 is made up of 15 amino acids. CDR1 and CDR2 (germline): MGHRA, YSYEKL. The CDR3 reads CASSQTGIMNTEAFF. CDR3 coding DNA: TGCGCCAGCAGCCAGACAGGGATCATGAACACTGAAGCTTTCTTT.

In this sample, this clonotype turned up many times. The genes are TRBV10-3 and TRBJ2-7; tentatively, D is TRBD2 (5 bases). Trimming took 11 bases from V and 1 from J, leaving 12 bases between them. Germline CDR1 is ENHRY and CDR2 is SYGVKD. The CDR3 sequence is 12 residues long. CDR3 in DNA: TGTGCCGTCCGGTCGGGGTCCTACGAGCAGTACTTC. Translation gives CAVRSGSYEQYF.